A single sample is the source of the 16 T cell receptor beta chains below, sequenced in a study of shared clonotypes between healthy human individuals (dated by TCRdb to 2020 to 2022). CD8 naive samples consisted of CD45RO-negative cells that were positively selected for CCR7, yielding a CD45RA+CCR7+ population without TemRA cells. The library was prepared using the immunoSEQ multiplex PCR assay. The immuneACCESS repertoire file appears here via TCRdb, limited to in-frame rearrangements. These files lack a portion of the clones; in checked studies, under half of the deficit traces to unresolved V genes, and the cause of the others is not known. In this sample the table shows about 1,800,000 clones, less than 95% of which occur a single time. The leading ten clones occupy less than 1.5% of the sample. Material for sequencing was naive CD8+ T cells sorted from blood. The intended sense of this specimen's cell subset or site label: CD45RA+CCR7+. All receptors derive from a young man in good health.

The V call is TRBV5-6, the J call TRBJ2-2; D gene uncertain. The CDR3 consists of 15 residues. Germline assignment: CDR1 SGHDT and CDR2 YYEEEE. The V end lost 0 bases, the J end lost 4 bases, and 10 bases lay between the germline ends. CDR3 residues: CASSLGRRSTGELFF. CDR3 bases: TGTGCCAGCAGCTTGGGACGGAGAAGCACCGGGGAGCTGTTTTTT. The full variable domain, in which reference TRBV5-6 and TRBJ2-2 provide the parts outside the CDR3, is DAGVTQSPTHLIKTRGQQVTLRCSPKSGHDTVSWYQQALGQGPQFIFQYYEEEERQRGNFPDRFSGHQFPNYSSELNVNALLLGDSALYLCASSLGRRSTGELFFGEGSRLTVL.

The V and J genes are TRBV6-5 and TRBJ2-3; unclear D gene. The germline V gene encodes CDR1 MNHEY and CDR2 SVGAGI. The CDR3 runs 11 residues. Trimming removed 11 bases at V and 3 bases at J, with 9 bases between. The CDR3 sequence: CAAEGTDTQYF. For the CDR3, the DNA is TGTGCCGCGGAAGGGACAGATACGCAGTATTTT.

Regarding this clone: At the DNA level, this CDR3 is encoded by other sequences in the same sample as well. V gene TRBV7-9 combines with J gene TRBJ1-1; no clear D. The V gene lost 5 bases and the J gene lost 1 base, with 2 bases spanning the gap. The CDR3 sequence is 11 residues long. In germline, CDR1 is SEHNR, CDR2 FQNEAQ (reference sequence). The CDR3 region is CASSRNTEAFF. CDR3 sequence (DNA): TGTGCCAGCAGCCGGAACACTGAAGCTTTCTTT.

This chain uses TRBV11-2 with TRBJ2-7; D is unresolved. Trimming pared 1 base from V and 1 base from J, leaving 8 bases between. Germline CDR1 and CDR2: SGHAT and FQNNGV. The CDR3 consists of 14 residues. The CDR3, as DNA: TGTGCCAGCAGCTTAGTTCTGAGGTCCTACGAGCAGTACTTC. Protein sequence: CASSLVLRSYEQYF.

The chain combines TRBV19 with TRBJ2-2; D is ambiguous. Trimming took 3 bases from V and 3 from J, leaving 5 bases between them. CDR3 size: 13 residues. Germline-derived CDR1 and CDR2 are LNHDA and SQIVND (reference sequence). The CDR3 loop is CASSMGDTGELFF. The CDR3 DNA reads as TGTGCCAGTAGTATGGGCGACACCGGGGAGCTGTTTTTT. The variable domain in full, with the rest retrieved from reference TRBV19 and TRBJ2-2, is DGGITQSPKYLFRKEGQNVTLSCEQNLNHDAMYWYRQDPGQGLRLIYYSQIVNDFQKGDIAEGYSVSREKKESFPLTVTSAQKNPTAFYLCASSMGDTGELFFGEGSRLTVL.

The chain recombines TRBV4-1 with TRBJ1-1, with D perhaps TRBD1 (5 bases). The CDR3 sequence is 15 residues long. CDR1 and CDR2 (germline): MGHRA, YSYEKL. The V end lost 1 base, the J end lost 7 bases, and 16 bases lay between the germline ends. DNA for the CDR3: TGCGCCAGCAGCCAAGTTTTTGGGGGGGGAGGTGAAGCTTTCTTT. Translating gives CASSQVFGGGGEAFF.

There are a few counts of this clone. This chain's CDR3 is CASSGWDGSNQPQHF. The CDR3 DNA sequence: TGCGCCAGCAGCGGATGGGACGGAAGCAATCAGCCCCAGCATTTT. V usage is TRBV4-1 and J usage is TRBJ1-5, with TRBD1 as a possible D gene (5 bases). CDR3 length: 15 amino acids. CDR1 MGHRA and CDR2 YSYEKL come from the germline V gene. V dropped 5 bases and J dropped 1 base, with 12 bases sitting between them.

The rearrangement links TRBV7-9 to TRBJ2-7, with no clear D. Trimming took off 5 bases at V and 2 bases at J, with 16 bases between the two ends. The CDR3 contains 15 residues. CDR1 and CDR2 from the germline V gene are SEHNR and FQNEAQ (reference sequence). In DNA, the CDR3 is TGTGCCAGCAGCCCAAGTACAGCGCCTACCTACGAGCAGTACTTC. Protein product: CASSPSTAPTYEQYF.

The chain carries TRBV19 and TRBJ1-2; a weak D match, TRBD1 (5 bases). Germline V gene sequence: CDR1 LNHDA, CDR2 SQIVND (reference sequence). The V gene lost 3 bases and the J gene lost 3 bases, with 20 bases spanning the gap. There are 17 residues in the CDR3. The CDR3 loop reads CASSISELRETDYGYTF. CDR3 in DNA: TGTGCCAGTAGTATCTCCGAACTCAGGGAAACCGACTATGGCTACACCTTC.

This chain links TRBV14 with TRBJ2-7; D might be TRBD1 (5 bases). CDR1 and CDR2 from the germline V gene are SGHDN and FVKESK. V lost 2 bases to trimming and J lost 3 bases, with 11 bases between them. The CDR3 runs 14 residues. This CDR3 is CASSQSPGNYEQYF. The CDR3 region has the DNA TGTGCCAGCAGCCAATCTCCAGGGAACTACGAGCAGTACTTC.

The J gene is TRBJ1-2, the V gene TRBV25-1; D is possibly TRBD1 (5 bases). The CDR3 contains 15 residues. CDR1 MGHDK and CDR2 SYGVNS come from the germline V gene. V was pared by 4 bases and J by 3 bases, with 15 bases between. The CDR3 nucleotides are TGTGCCAGCAGTGGGGCCTGGGGGGGGGACTATGGCTACACCTTC. It translates to CASSGAWGGDYGYTF.

This chain connects TRBV28 to TRBJ1-5; 8 bases fit TRBD1. Germline V gene data show CDR1 as MDHEN and CDR2 as SYDVKM. The CDR3 sequence is 15 residues long. Trimming at V came to 5 bases and at J to 6 bases, leaving 9 bases not matched to a gene. CDR3 sequence (DNA): TGTGCCAGCAGTCCCCCGGGACAGGAAGGTCAGCCCCAGCATTTT. This encodes CASSPPGQEGQPQHF.

The chain recombines TRBV6-6 with TRBJ2-1; TRBD2 matches at 13 bases. Trimming removed 5 bases from V and 8 bases from J; junction bases left unmatched: 9. This CDR3 contains 16 residues. CDR1 and CDR2 from the germline V gene are MNHNY and SVGAGI (reference sequence). CDR3 sequence reads: CASSQTSGGAGDEQFF. In DNA form, the CDR3 reads TGTGCCAGCAGTCAAACTAGCGGGGGGGCCGGCGATGAGCAGTTCTTC.

J is TRBJ2-7 and V is TRBV7-2, with a weak D call TRBD1 (6 bases). Germline V gene sequence: CDR1 SGHTA, CDR2 FQGNSA. This CDR3 is built from 16 residues. V was trimmed by 5 bases and J by 2 bases, leaving 19 bases between them. The CDR3 region is CASSLPDRPQTYEQYF. The CDR3 DNA reads TGTGCCAGCAGCCTTCCTGACAGGCCTCAGACCTACGAGCAGTACTTC.

This clone was counted between two and nine times. As DNA, the CDR3 is TGTGCCAGCAGCCAGGGGTCTGCGCACAATCTTGAATATGGCTACACCTTC. Translation: CASSQGSAHNLEYGYTF. The V call is TRBV5-6, the J call TRBJ1-2; tentative D call: TRBD1 (6 bases). Germline V gene lookup returns CDR1 SGHDT and CDR2 YYEEEE. V gave up 4 bases and J gave up 5 bases, with 24 bases separating them. The CDR3 is 17 residues long.

The chain uses TRBV19 and TRBJ2-2; D gene ambiguous. CDR3 length: 12 amino acids. V was clipped by 3 bases and J by 4 bases, with 3 bases between them. CDR1 is LNHDA, CDR2 SQIVND, per germline (reference sequence). Here the CDR3 reads CASSMTTGELFF. DNA of the CDR3: TGTGCCAGTAGTATGACCACCGGGGAGCTGTTTTTT.